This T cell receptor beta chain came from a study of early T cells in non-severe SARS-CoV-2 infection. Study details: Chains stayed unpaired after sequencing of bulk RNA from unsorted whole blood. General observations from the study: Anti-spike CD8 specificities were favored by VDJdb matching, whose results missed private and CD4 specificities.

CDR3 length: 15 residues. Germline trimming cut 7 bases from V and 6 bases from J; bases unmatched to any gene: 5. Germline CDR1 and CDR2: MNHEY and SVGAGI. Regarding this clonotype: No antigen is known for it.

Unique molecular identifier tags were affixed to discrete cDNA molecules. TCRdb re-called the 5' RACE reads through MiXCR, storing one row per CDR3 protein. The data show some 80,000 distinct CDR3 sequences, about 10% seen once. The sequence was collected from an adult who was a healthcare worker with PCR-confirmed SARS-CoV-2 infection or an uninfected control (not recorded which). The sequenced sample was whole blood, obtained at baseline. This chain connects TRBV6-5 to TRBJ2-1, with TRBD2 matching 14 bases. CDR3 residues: CASTPGLAGGNEQFF. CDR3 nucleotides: TGTGCCAGCACCCCCGGACTAGCGGGAGGCAATGAGCAGTTCTTC.